Following are 5 T cell receptor beta chains from one sample sequenced in a study of post-analysis software for immune sequencing data (dated by TCRdb to between 2015 and 2016). On the study overall, not on this receptor specifically: A handful of TRBV segments, including TRBV5-6, TRBV5-1 and TRBV20-1, were significantly more frequent in patients than controls.

Libraries came from PCR. The run used an Illumina HiSeq 2500. To reduce PCR and sequencing biases, unique molecular identifiers were built into the TCR beta cDNA libraries. TCRdb reprocessed the public reads (quality trimming at Q25 with fastp, clone calling with MiXCR) and kept in-frame beta chains. Rows are unified per CDR3 protein, each entry keeping the most common DNA and genes. The table for this sample lists roughly 570,000 distinct CDR3 sequences; around 31% of them were counted only once. The ten largest clonotypes hold roughly 6% of the sample. Their antigens are not known. Sequencing was performed on blood. These receptors were obtained from a girl under 18 with multiple sclerosis.

The gene calls are TRBV5-1 and TRBJ2-7, with D possibly matching TRBD2 (5 bases). The CDR3 is made up of 14 amino acids. V was pared by 4 bases and J by 7 bases, with 18 bases between. CDR1 and CDR2 from the germline V gene are SGHRS and YFSETQ. CDR3 sequence reads: CASSPSTLAREQYF. The CDR3 DNA follows: TGCGCCAGCAGCCCCTCGACCTTAGCGAGGGAGCAGTACTTC.

V usage is TRBV5-1 and J usage is TRBJ2-2; weak D call: TRBD1 (6 bases). The CDR3 runs 15 residues. Trimming removed 2 bases from V and 7 bases from J, with 15 bases in between. Germline CDR1 is SGHRS and CDR2 is YFSETQ. CDR3 protein: CASSFNRDRNGELFF. DNA of the CDR3: TGCGCCAGCAGCTTCAACAGGGATAGGAACGGGGAGCTGTTTTTT.

The rearrangement joins TRBV20-1 to TRBJ1-4; no reliable D call. CDR3 length: 13 residues. Germline V CDR1 and CDR2: DFQATT, SNEGSKA (reference sequence). The germline V and J ends were trimmed by 4 bases and 0 bases, with 6 bases remaining between them. CDR3 bases: TGCAGTGCTAACGACGCAACTAATGAAAAACTGTTTTTT. The encoded protein is CSANDATNEKLFF.

This chain uses TRBV11-1 with TRBJ2-1; possible D gene TRBD1, 6 bases. The CDR3 contains 17 residues. CDR1 is SGHAT, CDR2 FQDESV, per germline (reference sequence). V dropped 4 bases and J dropped 4 bases, with 20 bases sitting between them. In DNA form, the CDR3 reads TGTGCCAGCAGCTCGGTGGGTGGGACAAGGCTGTACAATGAGCAGTTCTTC. Its translation: CASSSVGGTRLYNEQFF.

The V gene is TRBV7-3, the J gene TRBJ2-4, with 10 bases aligning to TRBD1. Matching the DNA end better, TRBJ2-7 makes the J call doubtful. The CDR3 runs to 16 residues. Germline V gene lookup returns CDR1 SGHTA and CDR2 FQGTGA. CDR3 nucleotide sequence: TGTGCCAGCAGCTTAAGTCCGGGGACAGGGGTTCCCGAGCAGTACTTC. Its protein is CASSLSPGTGVPEQYF.